The 6 T cell receptor beta chains in this list originate from one sample, sequenced in a study of control samples from healthy donors and cancer patients. Sequencing was performed with immunoSEQ multiplex PCR; in TCRdb, only in-frame clones are kept and a portion is missing. The sample lists 100,000 to 120,000 clones; 83% were seen once. Sequencing was carried out using blood. All receptors derive from a woman in her forties or fifties in good health.

This sequence joins TRBV6-2 or TRBV6-3 and TRBJ2-1; TRBD2 aligns across 11 bases. The junction had 3 bases not matched to a gene; V was cut back by 0 bases and J by 5 bases. Looked up from germline, CDR1 is MNHEY and CDR2 is SVGEGT. CDR3 length: 16 residues. DNA of the CDR3: TGTGCCAGCAGTTACTCGGGGACTAGCGGCAACAATGAGCAGTTCTTC. Translated: CASSYSGTSGNNEQFF.

The V and J genes are TRBV5-6 and TRBJ2-5; TRBD1 is a possible D gene (6 bases). Trimming removed 4 bases at V and 0 bases at J, with 13 bases between. The CDR3 extends over 15 amino acids. Germline V gene lookup returns CDR1 SGHDT and CDR2 YYEEEE. The CDR3, as DNA: TGTGCCAGCAGCCAACTAAGGGGGTACCAAGAGACCCAGTACTTC. This encodes CASSQLRGYQETQYF.

The chain uses TRBV2 and TRBJ1-5; maybe TRBD1 (5 bases). V lost 4 bases and J 1 base, leaving 11 bases between the germline ends. The CDR3 totals 15 residues. From germline, CDR1 is SNHLY and CDR2 FYNNEI. CDR3 region: CASSGQTVSNQPQHF. DNA for the CDR3: TGTGCCAGCAGTGGCCAGACAGTGAGCAATCAGCCCCAGCATTTT.

This chain joins TRBV7-8 and TRBJ2-2; tentatively, D is TRBD1 or TRBD2 (7 bases each). Between the trimmed V and J ends, which lost 4 bases and 4 bases, there was a span of 16 bases. This CDR3 contains 16 residues. Per germline, CDR1 SGHVS and CDR2 FQNEAQ. The CDR3 region is CASSSLTGRGTGELFF. The DNA of the CDR3 is TGTGCCAGCAGCTCACTGACAGGGAGGGGCACCGGGGAGCTGTTTTTT.

The chain links TRBV28 to TRBJ1-1, with D uncertain. Germline CDR1 MDHEN, CDR2 SYDVKM. Trimming took 4 bases from V and 11 from J, leaving 20 bases between them. The CDR3 loop spans 14 amino acids. CDR3 sequence reads: CASSSRPPLIQAFF. In nucleotides, the CDR3 is TGTGCCAGCAGTTCAAGGCCACCTCTAATACAGGCTTTCTTT.

The chain links TRBV27 to TRBJ1-5, with 9 bases lining up with TRBD1. This CDR3 region has 15 residues. The ends lost 6 bases at V and 2 bases at J; junction bases unmatched: 5. Germline loops: CDR1 MNHEY, CDR2 SMNVEV (reference sequence). The CDR3 coding sequence is TGTGCCAGCAGCCTGACAGGGGGGGGCAATCAGCCCCAGCATTTT. Translated, it gives CASSLTGGGNQPQHF.